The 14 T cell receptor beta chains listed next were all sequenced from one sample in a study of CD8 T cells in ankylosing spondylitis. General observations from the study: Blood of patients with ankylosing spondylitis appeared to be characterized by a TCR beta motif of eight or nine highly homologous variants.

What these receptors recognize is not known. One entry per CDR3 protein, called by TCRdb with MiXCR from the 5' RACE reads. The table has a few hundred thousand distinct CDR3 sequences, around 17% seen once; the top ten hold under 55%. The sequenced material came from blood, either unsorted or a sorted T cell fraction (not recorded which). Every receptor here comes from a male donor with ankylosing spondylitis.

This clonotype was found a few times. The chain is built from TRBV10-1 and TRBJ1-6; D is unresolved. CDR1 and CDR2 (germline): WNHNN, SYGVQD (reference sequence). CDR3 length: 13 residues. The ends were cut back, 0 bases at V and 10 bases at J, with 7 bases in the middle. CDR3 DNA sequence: TGCGCCAGCAGTGAGTCGCACGCCTCACCCCTCCACTTT. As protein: CASSESHASPLHF.

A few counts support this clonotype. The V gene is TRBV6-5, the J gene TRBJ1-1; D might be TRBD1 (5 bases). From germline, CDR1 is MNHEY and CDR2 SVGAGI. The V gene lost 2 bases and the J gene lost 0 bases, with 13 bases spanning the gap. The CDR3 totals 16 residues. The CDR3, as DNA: TGTGCCAGCAGTTACGAGCAGGGTTACATGAACACTGAAGCTTTCTTT. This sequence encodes CASSYEQGYMNTEAFF.

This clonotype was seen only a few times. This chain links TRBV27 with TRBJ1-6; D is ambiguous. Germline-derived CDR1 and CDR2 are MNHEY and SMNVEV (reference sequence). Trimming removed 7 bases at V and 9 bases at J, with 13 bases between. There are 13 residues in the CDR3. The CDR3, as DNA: TGTGCCAGCACAGACACTGCGGGTTCACCCCTCCACTTT. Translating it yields CASTDTAGSPLHF.

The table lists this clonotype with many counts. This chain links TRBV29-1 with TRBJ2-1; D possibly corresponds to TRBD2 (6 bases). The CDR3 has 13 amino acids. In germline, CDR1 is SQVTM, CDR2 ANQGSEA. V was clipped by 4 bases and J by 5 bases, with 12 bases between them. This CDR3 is CSVGLAPDNEQFF. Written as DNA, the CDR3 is TGCAGCGTTGGGCTAGCGCCCGACAATGAGCAGTTCTTC.

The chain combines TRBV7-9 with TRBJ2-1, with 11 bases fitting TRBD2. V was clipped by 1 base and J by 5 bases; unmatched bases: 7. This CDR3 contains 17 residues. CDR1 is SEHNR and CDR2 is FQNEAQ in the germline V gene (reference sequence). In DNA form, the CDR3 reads TGTGCCAGCAGCTTAGGTAGCGGGGGGGCGTTGAACAATGAGCAGTTCTTC. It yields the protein CASSLGSGGALNNEQFF.

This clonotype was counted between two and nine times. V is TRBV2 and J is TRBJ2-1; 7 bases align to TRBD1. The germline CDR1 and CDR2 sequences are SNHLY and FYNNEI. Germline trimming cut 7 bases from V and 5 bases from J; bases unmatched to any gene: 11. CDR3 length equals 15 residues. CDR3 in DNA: TGTGCCAGCAAACCCCTGGGACAGCAAGACAATGAGCAGTTCTTC. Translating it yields CASKPLGQQDNEQFF. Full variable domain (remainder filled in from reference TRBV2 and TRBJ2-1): EPEVTQTPSHQVTQMGQEVILRCVPISNHLYFYWYRQILGQKVEFLVSFYNNEISEKSEIFDDQFSVERPDGSNFTLKIRSTKLEDSAMYFCASKPLGQQDNEQFFGPGTRLTVL.

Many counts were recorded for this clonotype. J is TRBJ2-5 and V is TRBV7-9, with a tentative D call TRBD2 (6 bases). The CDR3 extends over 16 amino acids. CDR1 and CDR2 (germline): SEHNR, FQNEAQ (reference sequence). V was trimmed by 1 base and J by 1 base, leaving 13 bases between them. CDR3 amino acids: CASSLVGLALQETQYF. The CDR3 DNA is TGTGCCAGCAGCTTAGTTGGTCTAGCGCTCCAAGAGACCCAGTACTTC.

The CDR3 DNA reads TGTGCCACCAGTGATGGTTCAGGACGTAACACCGGGGAGCTGTTTTTT. It is translated as CATSDGSGRNTGELFF. The chain recombines TRBV24-1 with TRBJ2-2; no firm D call. Germline assignment: CDR1 KGHDR and CDR2 SFDVKD. The CDR3 has 16 residues. The ends were cut back, 3 bases at V and 2 bases at J, with 12 bases in the middle.

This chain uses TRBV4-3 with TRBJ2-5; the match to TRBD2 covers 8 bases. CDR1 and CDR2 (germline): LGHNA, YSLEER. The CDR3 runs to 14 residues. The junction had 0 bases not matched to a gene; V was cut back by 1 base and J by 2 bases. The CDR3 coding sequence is TGCGCCAGCAGCCAAGGCGGGGGGCAAGAGACCCAGTACTTC. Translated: CASSQGGGQETQYF.

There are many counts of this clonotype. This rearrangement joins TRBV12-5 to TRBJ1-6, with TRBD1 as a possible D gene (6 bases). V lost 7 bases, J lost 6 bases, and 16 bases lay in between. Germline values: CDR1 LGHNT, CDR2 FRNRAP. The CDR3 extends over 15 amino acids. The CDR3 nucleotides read TGTGCTAGTGAACTAGCCGGGGGCCCTAATTCACCCCTCCACTTT. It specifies CASELAGGPNSPLHF.

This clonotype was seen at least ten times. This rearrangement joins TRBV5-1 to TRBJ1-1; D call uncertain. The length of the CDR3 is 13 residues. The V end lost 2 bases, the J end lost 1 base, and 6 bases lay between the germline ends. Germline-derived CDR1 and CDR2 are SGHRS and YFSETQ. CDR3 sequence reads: CASSLGTNTEAFF. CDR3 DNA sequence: TGCGCCAGCAGCTTAGGCACGAACACTGAAGCTTTCTTT.

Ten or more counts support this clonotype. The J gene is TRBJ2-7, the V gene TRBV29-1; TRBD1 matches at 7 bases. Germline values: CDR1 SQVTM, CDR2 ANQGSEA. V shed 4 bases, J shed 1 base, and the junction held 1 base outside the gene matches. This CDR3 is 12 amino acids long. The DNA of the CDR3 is TGCAGCGTTGGGGGACAGTCCTACGAGCAGTACTTC. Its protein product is CSVGGQSYEQYF.

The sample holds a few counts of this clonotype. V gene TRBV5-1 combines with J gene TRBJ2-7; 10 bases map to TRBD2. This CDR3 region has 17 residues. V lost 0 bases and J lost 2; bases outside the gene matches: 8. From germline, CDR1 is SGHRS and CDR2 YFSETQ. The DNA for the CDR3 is TGCGCCAGCAGCTTGGTTCTAGCGGGAGAGTTTCCCTACGAGCAGTACTTC. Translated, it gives CASSLVLAGEFPYEQYF.

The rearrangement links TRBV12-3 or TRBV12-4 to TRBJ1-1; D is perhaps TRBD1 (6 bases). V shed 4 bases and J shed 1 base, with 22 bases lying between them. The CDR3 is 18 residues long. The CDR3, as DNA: TGTGCCAGCAGTTCCCCGGGGGCGCCCCTCCACGGGAACACTGAAGCTTTCTTT. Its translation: CASSSPGAPLHGNTEAFF.